A selection of T cell receptor beta chains follows, all from one sample in a study of T cells in Graves' hyperthyroidism and ophthalmopathy. TCRdb passed the multiplex PCR reads through MiXCR, listing each CDR3 protein once. This sample has some 460,000 distinct CDR3 sequences, with less than 20% found just once. Sequenced sample: blood. These TCRs come from a woman between 18 and 29 years old with Graves' hyperthyroidism. The CDR3 runs from the conserved cysteine through the conserved F or W. The order of the fields is clone size, D gene, V gene, J gene, CDR3 DNA, CDR3 protein. The D gene is left open where the match is weak. Size is omitted from some rows. Given values are once, few, many or a class for expanded clones.

abundance: many; d_gene: -; v_gene: TRBV7-3; j_gene: TRBJ1-2; CDR3nt: TGTGCCAGCAGCTTAGGGGAGGGATATGGCTACACCTTC; CDR3aa: CASSLGEGYGYTF
abundance: many; d_gene: TRBD1; v_gene: TRBV11-3; j_gene: TRBJ1-6; CDR3nt: TGTGCCAGCAGCTTCGGGACAGGACTTTCACCCCTCCACTTT; CDR3aa: CASSFGTGLSPLHF
abundance: many; d_gene: -; v_gene: TRBV27; j_gene: TRBJ2-1; CDR3nt: TGTGCCAGCAGTCTCCCGCCTGGAGGATCCTACAATGAGCAGTTCTTC; CDR3aa: CASSLPPGGSYNEQFF
abundance: -; d_gene: TRBD1; v_gene: TRBV19; j_gene: TRBJ1-5; CDR3nt: TGTGCCAGTAGTACCTCCGGACAGGGGCGGAATCAGCCCCAGCATTTT; CDR3aa: CASSTSGQGRNQPQHF
abundance: many; d_gene: -; v_gene: TRBV12-5; j_gene: TRBJ1-1; CDR3nt: TGTGCTAGTGGTGGGGGGAGGGGACACACTGAAGCTTTCTTT; CDR3aa: CASGGGRGHTEAFF
abundance: many; d_gene: -; v_gene: TRBV2; j_gene: TRBJ1-4; CDR3nt: TGTGCCAGCAGAAGGGAAAGAACTAATGAAAAACTGTTTTTT; CDR3aa: CASRRERTNEKLFF
abundance: few; d_gene: TRBD1; v_gene: TRBV5-1; j_gene: TRBJ2-1; CDR3nt: TGCGCCAGCAGCTTGTCGACAGGGTCCGATGAGCAGTTCTTC; CDR3aa: CASSLSTGSDEQFF
abundance: many; d_gene: -; v_gene: TRBV6-2/TRBV6-3; j_gene: TRBJ1-5; CDR3nt: TGTGCCAGCAGTTATTCGGGACTCCTAAATCAGCCCCAGCATTTT; CDR3aa: CASSYSGLLNQPQHF
abundance: many; d_gene: -; v_gene: TRBV5-5; j_gene: TRBJ1-5; CDR3nt: TGTGCCAGCGGTTCTGGGACATCCAATCAGCCCCAGCATTTT; CDR3aa: CASGSGTSNQPQHF
abundance: many; d_gene: TRBD1; v_gene: TRBV7-2; j_gene: TRBJ2-5; CDR3nt: TGTGCCAGCAGCTTATACAGGGGGCGCGCAGAGACCCAGTACTTC; CDR3aa: CASSLYRGRAETQYF
abundance: many; d_gene: -; v_gene: TRBV20-1; j_gene: TRBJ2-3; CDR3nt: TGCAGTGCTAGAGATTTGTCGCTAGCGAGAGATACGCAGTATTTT; CDR3aa: CSARDLSLARDTQYF
abundance: many; d_gene: TRBD1; v_gene: TRBV6-1; j_gene: TRBJ1-2; CDR3nt: TGTGCCAGCAGAGTAACAGGGGGTAACTATGGCTACACCTTC; CDR3aa: CASRVTGGNYGYTF
abundance: few; d_gene: TRBD1; v_gene: TRBV20-1; j_gene: TRBJ1-2; CDR3nt: TGCAGTGCTAGCCACGGGACAGGGAAGTTTGTCTACACCTTC; CDR3aa: CSASHGTGKFVYTF
abundance: many; d_gene: -; v_gene: TRBV18; j_gene: TRBJ1-1; CDR3nt: TGTGCCAGCTCAACATCCTTGACGGCTTTGAACACTGAAGCTTTCTTT; CDR3aa: CASSTSLTALNTEAFF
abundance: many; d_gene: -; v_gene: TRBV27; j_gene: TRBJ1-2; CDR3nt: TGTGCCAGCAGTTTATGGGTAGGAGACTATGGCTACACCTTC; CDR3aa: CASSLWVGDYGYTF
abundance: many; d_gene: -; v_gene: TRBV7-7; j_gene: TRBJ2-3; CDR3nt: TGTGCTAGCAGCTTCCGCAGGGATTCGGATACGCAGTATTTT; CDR3aa: CASSFRRDSDTQYF
abundance: few; d_gene: -; v_gene: TRBV7-7; j_gene: TRBJ2-3; CDR3nt: TGTGCTAGCAGCTTTGGTCGGACTATCACCCTGGGAGATACGCAGTATTTT; CDR3aa: CASSFGRTITLGDTQYF
abundance: many; d_gene: -; v_gene: TRBV2; j_gene: TRBJ2-3; CDR3nt: TGTGCCAGCAGGAAACCGGGACCGGGCGCAGATACGCAGTATTTT; CDR3aa: CASRKPGPGADTQYF
abundance: many; d_gene: TRBD1; v_gene: TRBV28; j_gene: TRBJ1-5; CDR3nt: TGTGCCAGCAGTCGGGACAGGGGCGCTAATCAGCCCCAGCATTTT; CDR3aa: CASSRDRGANQPQHF
abundance: -; d_gene: -; v_gene: TRBV27; j_gene: TRBJ2-7; CDR3nt: TGTGCCAGCAGTGTGGGAAACGGGGAGAGTTACGAGCAGTACTTC; CDR3aa: CASSVGNGESYEQYF
abundance: few; d_gene: -; v_gene: TRBV10-3; j_gene: TRBJ2-2; CDR3nt: TGTGCCATCAGTGCCAACACCGGGGAGCTGTTTTTT; CDR3aa: CAISANTGELFF
abundance: -; d_gene: -; v_gene: TRBV27; j_gene: TRBJ1-6; CDR3nt: TGTGCCAGCAGTTTATCCCGTCTCTTTAATTCACCCCTCCACTTT; CDR3aa: CASSLSRLFNSPLHF
abundance: many; d_gene: TRBD2; v_gene: TRBV7-9; j_gene: TRBJ2-5; CDR3nt: TGTGCCAGCAGCTTAATTTCCGGGGGGCAAGAGACCCAGTACTTC; CDR3aa: CASSLISGGQETQYF
abundance: -; d_gene: -; v_gene: TRBV6-1; j_gene: TRBJ2-3; CDR3nt: TGTGCCAGTTCGCCGGGGGGCTACACAGATACGCAGTATTTT; CDR3aa: CASSPGGYTDTQYF
abundance: many; d_gene: -; v_gene: TRBV13; j_gene: TRBJ2-3; CDR3nt: TGTGCCAGCAGCGCCCGACAGGGCACAGATACGCAGTATTTT; CDR3aa: CASSARQGTDTQYF
abundance: -; d_gene: TRBD2; v_gene: TRBV7-2; j_gene: TRBJ2-4; CDR3nt: TGTGCCAGCAGCTTTCGGGCGGGGGGCAACATTCAGTACTTC; CDR3aa: CASSFRAGGNIQYF
abundance: few; d_gene: TRBD2; v_gene: TRBV5-1; j_gene: TRBJ2-5; CDR3nt: TGCGCCAGCAGTACTAGCGTGACCCAGTACTTC; CDR3aa: CASSTSVTQYF
abundance: many; d_gene: -; v_gene: TRBV30; j_gene: TRBJ2-3; CDR3nt: TGTGCCTGGCTCTGGACGGCGGATACGCAGTATTTT; CDR3aa: CAWLWTADTQYF
abundance: many; d_gene: -; v_gene: TRBV12-3/TRBV12-4; j_gene: TRBJ1-3; CDR3nt: TGTGCCAGCAGTTGGGACCCTGTTGTGTGGGGAAACACCATATATTTT; CDR3aa: CASSWDPVVWGNTIYF
abundance: many; d_gene: -; v_gene: TRBV30; j_gene: TRBJ1-6; CDR3nt: TGTGCCTGGAGTGACAGGGAAAGCTCCTATAATTCACCCCTCCACTTT; CDR3aa: CAWSDRESSYNSPLHF
abundance: many; d_gene: -; v_gene: TRBV20-1; j_gene: TRBJ2-7; CDR3nt: TGCAGTGCTAGAGAGAGTAGCGACTACGAGCAGTACTTC; CDR3aa: CSARESSDYEQYF
abundance: -; d_gene: TRBD1; v_gene: TRBV4-1; j_gene: TRBJ2-7; CDR3nt: TGCGCCAGCAGCCAAGACCCACGGACAGGATTTCCTCTCTGGGAGCAGTACTTC; CDR3aa: CASSQDPRTGFPLWEQYF
abundance: -; d_gene: TRBD1; v_gene: TRBV5-1; j_gene: TRBJ1-2; CDR3nt: TGCGCCAGCAGCTCGCCAGGGGACAGGGGGCTGACTAACTATGGCTACACCTTC; CDR3aa: CASSSPGDRGLTNYGYTF
abundance: -; d_gene: TRBD2; v_gene: TRBV7-2; j_gene: TRBJ2-3; CDR3nt: TGTGCCAGCAGCTTAGGACTAGCGGGAGACGATACGCAGTATTTT; CDR3aa: CASSLGLAGDDTQYF
abundance: -; d_gene: TRBD1; v_gene: TRBV4-1; j_gene: TRBJ1-2; CDR3nt: TGCGCCGGCAGCCAAGGGGACAGGGGGACCTATGGCTACACCTTC; CDR3aa: CAGSQGDRGTYGYTF
abundance: many; d_gene: -; v_gene: TRBV11-3; j_gene: TRBJ1-1; CDR3nt: TGTGCCAGCAGCCGGGAACAGGGAGGGGGAGCTTTCTTT; CDR3aa: CASSREQGGGAFF
abundance: many; d_gene: -; v_gene: TRBV2; j_gene: TRBJ2-5; CDR3nt: TGTGCCAGCAGTGAAGCGCACGAGGGTCGCGAAACCCAGTACTTC; CDR3aa: CASSEAHEGRETQYF
abundance: -; d_gene: TRBD2; v_gene: TRBV20-1; j_gene: TRBJ2-4; CDR3nt: TGCAGTGCTAGTACCCTCGGGGGGGTTGTCAAAAACATTCAGTACTTC; CDR3aa: CSASTLGGVVKNIQYF
abundance: -; d_gene: -; v_gene: TRBV12-3/TRBV12-4; j_gene: TRBJ2-5; CDR3nt: TGTGCCAGCAGCCCCGCGGTCCAGTTCCAAGAGACCCAGTACTTC; CDR3aa: CASSPAVQFQETQYF
abundance: few; d_gene: TRBD2; v_gene: TRBV20-1; j_gene: TRBJ2-1; CDR3nt: TGCAGTGCTAGAGATGAAGGACTAGCGGGGGGGGTGTACAATGAGCAGTTCTTC; CDR3aa: CSARDEGLAGGVYNEQFF
abundance: -; d_gene: TRBD1; v_gene: TRBV27; j_gene: TRBJ2-7; CDR3nt: TGTGCCAGCAGTTCCGGGACAGGGGGGCTCGAGCAGTACTTC; CDR3aa: CASSSGTGGLEQYF
abundance: -; d_gene: TRBD1; v_gene: TRBV19; j_gene: TRBJ2-7; CDR3nt: TGTGCCAGTAGTATCAGGGGGCGAGATGACGAGCAGTACTTC; CDR3aa: CASSIRGRDDEQYF